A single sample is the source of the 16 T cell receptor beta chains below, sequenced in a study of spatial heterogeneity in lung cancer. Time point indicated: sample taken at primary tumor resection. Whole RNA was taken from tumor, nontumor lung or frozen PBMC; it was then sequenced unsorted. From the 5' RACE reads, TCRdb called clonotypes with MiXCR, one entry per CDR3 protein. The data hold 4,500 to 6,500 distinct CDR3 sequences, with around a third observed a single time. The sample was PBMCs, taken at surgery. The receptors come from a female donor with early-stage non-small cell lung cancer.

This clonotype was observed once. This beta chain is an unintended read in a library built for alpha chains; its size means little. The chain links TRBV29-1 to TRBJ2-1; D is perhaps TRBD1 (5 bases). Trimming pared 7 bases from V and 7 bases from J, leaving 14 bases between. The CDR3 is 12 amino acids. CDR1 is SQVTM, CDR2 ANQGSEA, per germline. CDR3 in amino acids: CSAPSYRNEQFF. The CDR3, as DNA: TGCAGCGCCCCCTCCTACAGGAATGAGCAGTTCTTC.

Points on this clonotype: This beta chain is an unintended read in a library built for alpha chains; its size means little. As DNA, the CDR3 is TGCGCCAGCAGCCACGAGGGACAGGGGGCGGTGGGAAAACTGTTTTTT. Protein product: CASSHEGQGAVGKLFF. This rearrangement joins TRBV4-1 to TRBJ1-4; 12 bases map to TRBD1. Trimming took 3 bases from V and 10 from J; bases not matched to a gene: 9. The CDR3 sequence is 16 residues long. From germline, CDR1 is MGHRA and CDR2 YSYEKL.

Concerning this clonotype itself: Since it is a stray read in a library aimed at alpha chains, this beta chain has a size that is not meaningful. Here the CDR3 reads CASSVGITPGQFF. The CDR3 DNA reads as TGTGCCAGCAGTGTAGGGATAACCCCCGGGCAGTTCTTC. The J gene is TRBJ2-1, the V gene TRBV2, with no clear D. Between the trimmed V and J ends, which lost 4 bases and 12 bases, there was a span of 16 bases. Germline V gene data show CDR1 as SNHLY and CDR2 as FYNNEI. There are 13 residues in the CDR3.

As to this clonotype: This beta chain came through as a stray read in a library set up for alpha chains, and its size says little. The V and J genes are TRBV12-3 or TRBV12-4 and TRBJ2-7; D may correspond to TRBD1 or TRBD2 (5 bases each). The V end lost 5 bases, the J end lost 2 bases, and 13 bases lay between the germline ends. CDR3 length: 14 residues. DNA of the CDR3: TGTGCCAGCAGTGCCGGGACGCCGACCTACGAGCAGTACTTC. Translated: CASSAGTPTYEQYF.

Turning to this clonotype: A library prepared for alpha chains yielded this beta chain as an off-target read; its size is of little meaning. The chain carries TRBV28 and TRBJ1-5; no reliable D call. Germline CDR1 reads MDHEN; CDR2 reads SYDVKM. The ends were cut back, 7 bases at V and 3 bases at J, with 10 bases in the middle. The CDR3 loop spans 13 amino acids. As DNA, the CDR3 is TGTGCCAGCAACCCGGTATTCAATCAGCCCCAGCATTTT. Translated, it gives CASNPVFNQPQHF. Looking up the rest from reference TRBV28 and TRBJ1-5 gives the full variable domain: DVKVTQSSRYLVKRTGEKVFLECVQDMDHENMFWYRQDPGLGLRLIYFSYDVKMKEKGDIPEGYSVSREKKERFSLILESASTNQTSMYLCASNPVFNQPQHFGDGTRLSIL.

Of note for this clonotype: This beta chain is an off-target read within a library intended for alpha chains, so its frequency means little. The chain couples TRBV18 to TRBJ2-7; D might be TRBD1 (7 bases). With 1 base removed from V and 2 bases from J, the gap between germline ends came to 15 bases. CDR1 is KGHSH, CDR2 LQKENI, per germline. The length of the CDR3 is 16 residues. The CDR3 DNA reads TGTGCCAGCTCACCACTCGGGGCAGGGGGGACCTACGAGCAGTACTTC. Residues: CASSPLGAGGTYEQYF.

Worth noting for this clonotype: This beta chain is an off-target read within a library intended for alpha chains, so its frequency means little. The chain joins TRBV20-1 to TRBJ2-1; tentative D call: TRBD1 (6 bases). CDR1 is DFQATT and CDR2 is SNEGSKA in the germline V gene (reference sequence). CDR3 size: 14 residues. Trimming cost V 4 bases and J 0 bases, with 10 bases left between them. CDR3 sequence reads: CSATDRSSYNEQFF. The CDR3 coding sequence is TGCAGTGCTACCGACAGGTCCTCCTACAATGAGCAGTTCTTC.

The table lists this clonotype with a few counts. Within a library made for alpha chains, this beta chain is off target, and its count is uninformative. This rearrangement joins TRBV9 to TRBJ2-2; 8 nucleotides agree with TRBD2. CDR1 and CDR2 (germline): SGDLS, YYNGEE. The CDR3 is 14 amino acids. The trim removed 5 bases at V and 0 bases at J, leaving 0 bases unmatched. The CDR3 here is CASRTSANTGELFF. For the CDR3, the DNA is TGTGCCAGCAGGACTAGCGCGAACACCGGGGAGCTGTTTTTT.

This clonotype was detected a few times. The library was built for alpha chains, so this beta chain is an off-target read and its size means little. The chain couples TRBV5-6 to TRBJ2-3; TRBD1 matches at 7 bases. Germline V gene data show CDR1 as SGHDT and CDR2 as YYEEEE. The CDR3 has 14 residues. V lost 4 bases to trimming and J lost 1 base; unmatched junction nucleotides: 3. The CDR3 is CASSPTGGTDTQYF. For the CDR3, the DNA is TGTGCCAGCAGCCCCACAGGGGGCACAGATACGCAGTATTTT. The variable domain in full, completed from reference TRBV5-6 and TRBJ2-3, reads DAGVTQSPTHLIKTRGQQVTLRCSPKSGHDTVSWYQQALGQGPQFIFQYYEEEERQRGNFPDRFSGHQFPNYSSELNVNALLLGDSALYLCASSPTGGTDTQYFGPGTRLTVL.

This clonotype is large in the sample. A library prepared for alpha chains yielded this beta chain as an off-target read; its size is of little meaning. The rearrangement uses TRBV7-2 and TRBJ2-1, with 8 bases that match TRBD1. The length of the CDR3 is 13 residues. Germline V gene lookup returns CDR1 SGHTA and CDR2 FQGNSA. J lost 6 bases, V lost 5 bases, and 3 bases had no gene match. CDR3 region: CASSVDRANEQFF. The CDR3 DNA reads TGTGCCAGCAGCGTGGACAGGGCCAATGAGCAGTTCTTC.

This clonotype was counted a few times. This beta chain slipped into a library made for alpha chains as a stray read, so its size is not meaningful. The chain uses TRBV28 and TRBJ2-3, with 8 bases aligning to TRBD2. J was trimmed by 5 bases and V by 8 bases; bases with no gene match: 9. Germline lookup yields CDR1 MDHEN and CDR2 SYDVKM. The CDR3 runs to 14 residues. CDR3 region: CASQSGGGLDTQYF. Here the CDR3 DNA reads TGTGCCAGCCAATCGGGCGGGGGGCTAGATACGCAGTATTTT.

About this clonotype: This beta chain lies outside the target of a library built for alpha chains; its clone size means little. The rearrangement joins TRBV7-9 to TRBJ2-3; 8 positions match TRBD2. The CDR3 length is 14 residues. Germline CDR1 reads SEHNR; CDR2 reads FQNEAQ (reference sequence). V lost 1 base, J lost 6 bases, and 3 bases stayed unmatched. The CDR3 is CASSLEAGVDTQYF. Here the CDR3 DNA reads TGTGCCAGCAGCTTAGAAGCGGGGGTGGATACGCAGTATTTT.

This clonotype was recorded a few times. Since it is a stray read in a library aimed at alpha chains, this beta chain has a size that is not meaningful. DNA for the CDR3: TGCGCCAGCAGCCCTGGGACGTTTCAGACAGATACGCAGTATTTT. Translating it yields CASSPGTFQTDTQYF. This chain joins TRBV5-1 and TRBJ2-3; TRBD1 or TRBD2 may be the D gene (5 bases each). The CDR3 is 15 amino acids. V shed 4 bases and J shed 3 bases, with 15 bases lying between them. Germline loops: CDR1 SGHRS, CDR2 YFSETQ.

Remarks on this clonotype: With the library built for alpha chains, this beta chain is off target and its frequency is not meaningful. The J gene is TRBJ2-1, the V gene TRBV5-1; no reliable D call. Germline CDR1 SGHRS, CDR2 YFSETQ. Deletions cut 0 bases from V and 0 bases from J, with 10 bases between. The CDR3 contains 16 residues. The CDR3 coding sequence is TGCGCCAGCAGCTTGGAAGCCCGGAGCTCCTACAATGAGCAGTTCTTC. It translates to CASSLEARSSYNEQFF.

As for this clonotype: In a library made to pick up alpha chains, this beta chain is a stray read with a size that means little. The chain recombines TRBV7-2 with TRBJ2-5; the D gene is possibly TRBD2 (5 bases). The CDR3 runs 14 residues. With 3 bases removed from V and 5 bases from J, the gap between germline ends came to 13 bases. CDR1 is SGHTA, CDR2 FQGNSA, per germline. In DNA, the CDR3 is TGTGCCAGCAGCTTCCGGGGTTCTTATGAGACCCAGTACTTC. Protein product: CASSFRGSYETQYF.

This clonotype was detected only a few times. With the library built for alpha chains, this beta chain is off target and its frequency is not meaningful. The CDR3 DNA is TGTGCCTGGGGGACAGGGTTGGTGAATGAGCAGTTCTTC. This translates into CAWGTGLVNEQFF. J is TRBJ2-1 and V is TRBV30; the match to TRBD1 covers 9 bases. Germline V gene sequence: CDR1 GTSNPN, CDR2 SVGIG (reference sequence). The CDR3 length is 13 residues. V gave up 5 bases and J gave up 7 bases; unmatched junction bases: 6.